The present T cell receptor (beta chain) was sequenced within a study of T cell responses to AZD1222 COVID-19 vaccine. The assay was immunoSEQ multiplex PCR, and TCRdb's table has in-frame clones only and misses some. The sample holds around 47,000 clones, around 77% seen once. The V end lost 9 bases, the J end lost 2 bases, and 11 bases lay between the germline ends. The germline gives CDR1 MNHEY, CDR2 SVGAGI. This CDR3 comprises 13 residues. The rearrangement uses TRBV6-5 and TRBJ1-5, with a weak D call TRBD1 (6 bases). This clonotype was sampled from an adult who received the MenACWY meningococcal vaccine as a control. Specimen: peripheral blood, collected 28 days after the second dose of the MenACWY control vaccine. CDR3: CASERQGNQPQHF. DNA for the CDR3: TGTGCCAGTGAGAGACAGGGCAATCAGCCCCAGCATTTT.